This TCR beta chain was observed in a study of identical twins. Template switching added a universal primer site; cDNA carried unique molecular identifiers. From the 5' RACE reads, TCRdb called clonotypes with MiXCR, one entry per CDR3 protein. The sample yields 600,000 to 850,000 distinct CDR3 sequences, 15% to 20% seen once. Trimming pared 2 bases from V and 2 bases from J, leaving 17 bases between. The CDR3 extends over 17 amino acids. CDR1 is SGHTA and CDR2 is FQGNSA in the germline V gene. The sample was also reused in another study, on T cells expressing NK-cell markers. That study reports: CD3+CD56+NKG2C+, CD3+CD56+NKG2C- and CD3+CD56-NKG2C+ T cells, once sorted, supplied the TCR beta repertoires. For five or six donors, the dominant NKG2C+ clonotypes made up about 1.0-8% of their CD8+ T cells. In a handful of donors, dominant clonotypes made up about 25-60.1% of CD3+CD56-NKG2C+ cells.

This chain connects TRBV7-2 to TRBJ2-3; TRBD2 might be the D (6 bases). The specimen sequenced was PBMCs. This clonotype originated in a woman younger than 35 in good health. This chain's CDR3 is CASSLWGDGSFTDTQYF. The CDR3 DNA reads as TGTGCCAGCAGCTTATGGGGCGACGGGAGCTTCACAGATACGCAGTATTTT.